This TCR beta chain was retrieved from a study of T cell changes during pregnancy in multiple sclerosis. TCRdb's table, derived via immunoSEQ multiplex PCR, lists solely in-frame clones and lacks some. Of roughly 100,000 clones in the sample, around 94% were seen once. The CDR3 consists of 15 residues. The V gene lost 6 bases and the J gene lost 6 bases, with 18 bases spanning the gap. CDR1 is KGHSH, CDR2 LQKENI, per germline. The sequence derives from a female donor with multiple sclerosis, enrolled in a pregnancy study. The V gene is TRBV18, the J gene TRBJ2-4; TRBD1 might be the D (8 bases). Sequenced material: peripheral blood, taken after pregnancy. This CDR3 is CASSHLDREGNIQYF. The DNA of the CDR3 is TGTGCCAGCTCCCATCTGGACAGGGAGGGAAACATTCAGTACTTC.